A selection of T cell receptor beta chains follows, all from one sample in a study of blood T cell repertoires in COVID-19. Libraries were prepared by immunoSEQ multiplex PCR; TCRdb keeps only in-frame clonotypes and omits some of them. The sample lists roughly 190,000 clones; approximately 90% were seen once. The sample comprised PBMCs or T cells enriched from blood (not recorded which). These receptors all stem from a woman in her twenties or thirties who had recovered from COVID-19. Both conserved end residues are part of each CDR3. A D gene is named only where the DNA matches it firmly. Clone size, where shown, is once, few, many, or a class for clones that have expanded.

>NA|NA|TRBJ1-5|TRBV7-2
TGTGCCAGCAGCTTAGGAGGCAACCCACAGCCCCAGCATTTT
CASSLGGNPQPQHF
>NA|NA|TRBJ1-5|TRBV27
TGTGCCAGCAGTTTGGGCAGGGGTGGCAATCAGCCCCAGCATTTT
CASSLGRGGNQPQHF
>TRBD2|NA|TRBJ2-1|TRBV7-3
TGTGCCAGCAGCTTATTAGCGGGAGTGAGTGAGCAGTTCTTC
CASSLLAGVSEQFF
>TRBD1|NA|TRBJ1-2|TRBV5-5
TGTGCCAGCAGCTTTGGGGACAGTCTAGGGAACACCTTC
CASSFGDSLGNTF
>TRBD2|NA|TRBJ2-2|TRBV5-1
TGCGCCAGCAGCTTGGTTCCGGGGGGTAACACCGGGGAGCTGTTTTTT
CASSLVPGGNTGELFF
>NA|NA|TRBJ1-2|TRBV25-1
TGTGCCAGCAGTGAATCTGTCAACTATGGCTACACCTTC
CASSESVNYGYTF
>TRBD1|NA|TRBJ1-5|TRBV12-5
TGTGCTAGTGGTTTGGTCCAGAACCGGACAGGGGGCGATGACGACGGGGGGCCCCAGCATTTT
CASGLVQNRTGGDDDGGPQHF
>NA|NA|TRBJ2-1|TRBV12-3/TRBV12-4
TGTGCCAGCAGCCCACAGGGTTTCGATGAGCAGTTCTTC
CASSPQGFDEQFF
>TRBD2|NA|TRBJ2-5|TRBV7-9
TGTGCCAGCAGAATAGCGGGAGGCCGGGAGACCCAGTACTTC
CASRIAGGRETQYF
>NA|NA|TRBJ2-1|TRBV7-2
TGTGCCAGCAGGGTTAGACAGTTCAATGAGCAGTTCTTC
CASRVRQFNEQFF
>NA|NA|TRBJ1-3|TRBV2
TGTGCCACCAATGGCCTTGGAAACACCATATATTTT
CATNGLGNTIYF
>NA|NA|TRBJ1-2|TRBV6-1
TGTGCCAGCAGTGAGGGAGGACTACCTTCCTTCTATGGCTACACCTTC
CASSEGGLPSFYGYTF
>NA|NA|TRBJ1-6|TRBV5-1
TGCGCCAGCAGCTTGTATCAGGGGCGCGGAACAACCTCCTATAATTCACCCCTCCACTTT
CASSLYQGRGTTSYNSPLHF
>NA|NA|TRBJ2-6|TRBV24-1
TGTGCCACCGGCCCCGAGACAAGTGTCTCTGGGGCCAACGTCCTGACTTTC
CATGPETSVSGANVLTF
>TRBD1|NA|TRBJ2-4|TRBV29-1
TGCAGCGCCCGGGACAGCCTAGCCAAAAACATTCAGTACTTC
CSARDSLAKNIQYF
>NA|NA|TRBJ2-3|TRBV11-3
TGTGCCAGCAGCTTAGACCAGGGGAGGGCCGATACGCAGTATTTT
CASSLDQGRADTQYF
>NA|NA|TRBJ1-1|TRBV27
TGTGCCAGCAGACGGGAGGGGGGCCCTAACACTGAAGCTTTCTTT
CASRREGGPNTEAFF
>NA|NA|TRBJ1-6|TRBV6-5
TGTGCCAGCAGCCCCGGGAGAGGGCTGGCTTCACCCCTCCACTTT
CASSPGRGLASPLHF
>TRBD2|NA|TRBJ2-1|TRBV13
TGTGCCAGCAGCACCAGCGGGGACGAGCAGTTCTTC
CASSTSGDEQFF
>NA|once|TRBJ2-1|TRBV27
TGTGCCAGCAGTTTGAGGCTAGCGAGCTCCTACAATGAGCAGTTCTTC
CASSLRLASSYNEQFF
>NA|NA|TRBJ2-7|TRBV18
TGTGCCAGCTCACCAATGACTGGCGGGTCCTCCTACGAGCAGTACTTC
CASSPMTGGSSYEQYF
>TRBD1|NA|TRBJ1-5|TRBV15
TGTGCCACCAGCAGAGTAGGGGGCAGCAATCAGCCCCAGCATTTT
CATSRVGGSNQPQHF
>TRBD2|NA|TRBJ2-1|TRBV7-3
TGTGCCAGCAGCTTGCGGGGTAGCGGGATCGCGAATGAGCAGTTCTTC
CASSLRGSGIANEQFF